This record covers a single TCR beta chain. The data belong to a study of blood T cell repertoires in COVID-19. Repertoires were generated with immunoSEQ multiplex PCR, while TCRdb's copy carries only in-frame clones and drops some. The table lists 65,000 or so clones, more than 75% of them singletons. The TCR was taken from a woman between 65 and 79 years old with acute or convalescent COVID-19. Sequencing used peripheral blood.

The CDR3 DNA is TGTGCCAGTAGTATAGCCGAGGGGGAAGGGACTGAAGCTTTCTTT. Its protein product is CASSIAEGEGTEAFF. The chain carries TRBV19 and TRBJ1-1, with D tentatively TRBD1 (6 bases). This CDR3 comprises 15 residues. Germline assignment: CDR1 LNHDA and CDR2 SQIVND (reference sequence). The V and J ends lost 1 base and 5 bases respectively, with 14 bases between them.